Each of the 14 T cell receptor beta chains below was sequenced from the same sample in a study of identical twins (dated by TCRdb to 2016 to 2017). Library construction relied on 5' RACE. Sequencing was carried out with an Illumina HiSeq 2000. The public reads were run again by TCRdb, first through fastp at Q25 and then through MiXCR, and only productive beta chains were kept. Rows are unified per CDR3 protein, each entry keeping the most common DNA and genes. This sample lists 1.5 million or so distinct CDR3 sequences; more than 30% were detected once. 0.25% to 0.3% of the sample is in the top ten clones. The sequenced sample consisted of cord blood. Every receptor here comes from a newborn girl in good health.

This clonotype was seen only a few times. This chain joins TRBV2 and TRBJ1-2; 7 bases are a match to TRBD1. The CDR3 runs 14 residues. Germline assignment: CDR1 SNHLY and CDR2 FYNNEI. Losses at the gene ends were 4 bases for V and 4 bases for J; bases not matched to a gene: 6. As DNA, the CDR3 is TGTGCCAGCAGTGTTACAGGGGTTAGCTATGGCTACACCTTC. Amino acids: CASSVTGVSYGYTF.

This chain links TRBV28 with TRBJ2-5, with 7 nucleotides matching TRBD1. The CDR3 sequence is 18 residues long. Germline values: CDR1 MDHEN, CDR2 SYDVKM. The junction had 15 bases not matched to a gene; V was cut back by 0 bases and J by 5 bases. The CDR3 spells CASSLWATGTADWETQYF. In DNA form, the CDR3 reads TGTGCCAGCAGTTTATGGGCCACTGGGACAGCCGATTGGGAGACCCAGTACTTC.

J is TRBJ2-4 and V is TRBV7-2, with 11 positions matching TRBD2. CDR1 and CDR2 from the germline V gene are SGHTA and FQGNSA. V gave up 0 bases and J gave up 0 bases; unmatched junction bases: 13. This CDR3 region has 21 residues. The CDR3 loop is CASSLALVASGGPAAKNIQYF. CDR3 sequence (DNA): TGTGCCAGCAGCTTAGCGTTGGTGGCTAGCGGGGGGCCAGCAGCCAAAAACATTCAGTACTTC.

This chain links TRBV29-1 with TRBJ2-1; 10 positions agree with TRBD2. Trimming removed 4 bases from V and 4 bases from J; junction bases left unmatched: 4. The CDR3 extends over 14 amino acids. Germline CDR1 reads SQVTM; CDR2 reads ANQGSEA. The CDR3 here is CSVVAGGGYNEQFF. For the CDR3, the DNA is TGCAGCGTTGTAGCGGGAGGCGGATACAATGAGCAGTTCTTC.

Ten or more counts support this clonotype. This chain uses TRBV28 with TRBJ2-7; D not certain. V was pared by 2 bases and J by 5 bases, with 10 bases between. CDR1 is MDHEN and CDR2 is SYDVKM in the germline V gene. The CDR3 runs to 13 residues. The CDR3 protein is CASSLNGFDEQYF. The CDR3 DNA is TGTGCCAGCAGTTTAAACGGGTTCGACGAGCAGTACTTC.

The V gene is TRBV18, the J gene TRBJ2-7; D possibly matches TRBD1 or TRBD2 (5 bases each). The CDR3 is 12 amino acids. Germline-derived CDR1 and CDR2 are KGHSH and LQKENI. V shed 6 bases and J shed 2 bases, with 8 bases lying between them. The CDR3 protein is CASSWDAYEQYF. In nucleotides, the CDR3 is TGTGCCAGCTCGTGGGACGCCTACGAGCAGTACTTC.

There are many counts of this clonotype. V usage is TRBV6-6 and J usage is TRBJ2-3; TRBD2 matches at 12 bases. Looked up from germline, CDR1 is MNHNY and CDR2 is SVGAGI (reference sequence). This CDR3 region has 17 residues. Trimming at V came to 2 bases and at J to 5 bases, leaving 8 bases not matched to a gene. The DNA of the CDR3 is TGTGCCAGCAGTTACCCACTAGCGGGGGGCCCTATAGATACGCAGTATTTT. It yields the protein CASSYPLAGGPIDTQYF.

The V and J genes are TRBV9 and TRBJ2-7; 8 bases are shared with TRBD2. The CDR3 runs 13 residues. CDR1 is SGDLS and CDR2 is YYNGEE in the germline V gene. The trim removed 0 bases at V and 9 bases at J, leaving 5 bases unmatched. The CDR3 DNA follows: TGTGCCAGCAGCGTAGAGGTTAGCGGGATGCAGTACTTC. Protein sequence: CASSVEVSGMQYF.

This clonotype came up a few times. As DNA, the CDR3 is TGTGCCAGCAGCCATTGGACAGGGGCGAAGGGCGAGCAGTACTTC. It yields the protein CASSHWTGAKGEQYF. The chain carries TRBV27 and TRBJ2-7; 9 nucleotides line up with TRBD1. Germline V gene data show CDR1 as MNHEY and CDR2 as SMNVEV (reference sequence). This CDR3 comprises 15 residues. J was trimmed by 6 bases and V by 6 bases; bases with no gene match: 12.

This chain joins TRBV4-1 and TRBJ2-5; D remains ambiguous. Germline CDR1 is MGHRA and CDR2 is YSYEKL. This CDR3 is 14 amino acids long. V shed 8 bases and J shed 1 base, with 14 bases lying between them. The CDR3 DNA follows: TGCGCCAGCTCAATGGAACTCTCCCAAGAGACCCAGTACTTC. Amino acids: CASSMELSQETQYF.

The rearrangement joins TRBV11-2 to TRBJ2-3, with D perhaps given as TRBD1 or TRBD2 (5 bases each). Germline CDR1 SGHAT, CDR2 FQNNGV. The length of the CDR3 is 19 residues. Deletions cut 1 base from V and 4 bases from J, with 24 bases between. The CDR3 DNA is TGTGCCAGCAGCTTAGGCTCCCTCCGGGGACCAAAGCACCCAGATACGCAGTATTTT. Translation: CASSLGSLRGPKHPDTQYF. The full variable domain, completed using reference TRBV11-2 and TRBJ2-3, is EAGVAQSPRYKIIEKRQSVAFWCNPISGHATLYWYQQILGQGPKLLIQFQNNGVVDDSQLPKDRFSAERLKGVDSTLKIQPAKLEDSAVYLCASSLGSLRGPKHPDTQYFGPGTRLTVL.

This rearrangement joins TRBV28 to TRBJ2-1; the D is unclear. Deletions cut 6 bases from V and 10 bases from J, with 16 bases between. Germline V gives CDR1 MDHEN, CDR2 SYDVKM. CDR3 length equals 13 residues. Here the CDR3 reads CASSDESTREQFF. The CDR3 DNA reads as TGTGCCAGCAGCGACGAATCAACGAGGGAGCAGTTCTTC.

This clonotype occurred many times. This chain connects TRBV24-1 to TRBJ2-5; D unclear. This CDR3 has 13 amino acids. Germline assignment: CDR1 KGHDR and CDR2 SFDVKD. V lost 4 bases and J lost 3, with 8 bases in between. Here the CDR3 DNA reads TGTGCCACCAGTGACACCGTCAAAGAGACCCAGTACTTC. This gives the protein CATSDTVKETQYF.

J is TRBJ1-2 and V is TRBV20-1, with a possible D match to TRBD1 (5 bases). Per germline, CDR1 DFQATT and CDR2 SNEGSKA (reference sequence). CDR3 length equals 10 residues. The V and J ends lost 3 bases and 6 bases respectively, with 5 bases between them. The CDR3 nucleotides read TGCAGTGCTAGGGACAATGGCTACACCTTC. Its translation: CSARDNGYTF.